This T cell receptor beta chain is from a study of blood T cell repertoires in COVID-19. As originally analysed: Reference gene primer amplification in the assay estimated nucleated cell counts. Using immunoSEQ multiplex PCR, the repertoire was profiled, and TCRdb retains in-frame clones only, with some absent. The DNA was the basis for D and trimming; V, J and clone size are from that table. The sample has approximately 200,000 clones, 80% to 85% seen once. This CDR3 comprises 13 residues. The V gene's germline CDR1 is GTSNPN and CDR2 SVGIG (reference sequence). Trimming shortened V by 2 bases and J by 8 bases, and 15 bases separated the two germline ends.

The sequence came from a woman between 25 and 40 years old with acute or convalescent COVID-19. The sample was peripheral blood. The V gene is TRBV30, the J gene TRBJ1-2; a possible D gene is TRBD1 (6 bases). The CDR3 bases are TGTGCCTGGAGTCCCACAGGGAAGAGGGGCTACACCTTC. It translates to CAWSPTGKRGYTF.